This is a list of T cell receptor beta chains from one sample in a study of T cells in Graves' hyperthyroidism and ophthalmopathy. A single record per CDR3 protein comes from TCRdb applying MiXCR to the multiplex PCR reads. Of approximately 400,000 distinct CDR3 sequences in the sample, about 20% were seen once. Sequencing was carried out using blood. The receptors here all came from a woman aged 18-29 years with Graves' hyperthyroidism. Both conserved end residues are part of each CDR3. A D gene is named only where the DNA matches it firmly. Clone size is shown for a subset of rows, as once, few, many or a class of expanded clone.

>15|many|.|TRBJ2-7|TRBV20-1
CSASDSPGSVYEQYF
TGCAGTGCTAGTGACAGCCCCGGGAGTGTTTACGAGCAGTACTTC
>14|many|.|TRBJ1-1|TRBV2
CASNLLGGYTEAFF
TGTGCCAGCAATCTACTGGGGGGTTACACTGAAGCTTTCTTT
>14|many|.|TRBJ2-7|TRBV11-2
CASSLGVGEYEQYF
TGTGCCAGCAGCTTAGGTGTAGGGGAATACGAGCAGTACTTC
>13|many|TRBD1|TRBJ1-1|TRBV20-1
CSGTGGVNAEAFF
TGCAGCGGGACAGGGGGTGTGAATGCTGAAGCTTTCTTT
>14|many|.|TRBJ2-5|TRBV20-1
CSVAMPLGGETQYF
TGCAGTGTCGCTATGCCCTTAGGGGGAGAGACCCAGTACTTC
>16|many|TRBD1|TRBJ1-4|TRBV10-3
CAISESRDRVGEKLFF
TGTGCCATCAGTGAGTCTCGGGACAGGGTCGGAGAAAAACTGTTTTTT
>15|many|.|TRBJ1-1|TRBV19
CASSIDVGTGTEAFF
TGTGCCAGTAGTATAGATGTGGGGACGGGTACTGAAGCTTTCTTT
>15|many|.|TRBJ1-1|TRBV7-9
CASSLVLGARTEAFF
TGTGCCAGCAGCTTAGTTCTGGGGGCGCGGACTGAAGCTTTCTTT
>15|.|.|TRBJ1-5|TRBV27
CASSLAPGTNQPQHF
TGTGCCAGCAGTTTAGCCCCCGGGACAAATCAGCCCCAGCATTTT
>13|.|.|TRBJ1-1|TRBV6-1
CASRFGLNTEAFF
TGTGCCAGCAGGTTCGGTCTTAACACTGAAGCTTTCTTT
>16|many|.|TRBJ1-1|TRBV12-3/TRBV12-4
CASSPGGLNGNTEAFF
TGTGCCAGCAGTCCAGGAGGGTTAAATGGGAACACTGAAGCTTTCTTT
>15|many|.|TRBJ1-1|TRBV9
CASSVGGSMNTEAFF
TGTGCCAGCAGCGTTGGGGGCAGCATGAACACTGAAGCTTTCTTT
>15|few|.|TRBJ1-2|TRBV6-5
CASSYSIGQTYGYTF
TGTGCCAGCAGTTACTCGATAGGACAGACCTATGGCTACACCTTC
>15|many|.|TRBJ1-5|TRBV12-3/TRBV12-4
CASSLGLWGNQPQHF
TGTGCCAGCAGTTTAGGTTTGTGGGGCAATCAGCCCCAGCATTTT
>15|many|TRBD1|TRBJ2-7|TRBV6-1
CASRQWGQGTYEQYF
TGTGCCAGCAGGCAATGGGGACAGGGAACCTACGAGCAGTACTTC
>17|.|TRBD2|TRBJ2-5|TRBV11-2
CASSLGLTSGHLETQYF
TGTGCCAGCAGCTTAGGCCTGACTAGCGGGCACCTAGAGACCCAGTACTTC
>11|.|.|TRBJ1-2|TRBV29-1
CSLGSQDGYTF
TGCAGCTTGGGGTCACAGGATGGCTACACCTTC
>14|many|.|TRBJ2-5|TRBV12-3/TRBV12-4
CASSFGGRVETQYF
TGTGCCAGCAGTTTCGGGGGCCGGGTGGAGACCCAGTACTTC
>15|.|TRBD1|TRBJ2-5|TRBV11-2
CASSSRTGHQETQYF
TGTGCCAGCAGCTCCAGGACAGGTCATCAAGAGACCCAGTACTTC
>13|.|.|TRBJ1-1|TRBV7-9
CASSFGDKIEAFF
TGTGCCAGCAGCTTCGGGGACAAAATAGAAGCTTTCTTT
>13|many|.|TRBJ1-2|TRBV5-1
CASSAAGIDGYTF
TGCGCCAGCAGCGCCGCGGGCATAGATGGCTACACCTTC
>14|many|TRBD1|TRBJ2-5|TRBV7-9
CASQIGQGQETQYF
TGTGCCAGCCAAATCGGACAGGGTCAAGAGACCCAGTACTTC
>14|many|.|TRBJ2-7|TRBV7-9
CASSPPPGVYEQYF
TGTGCCAGCAGCCCGCCGCCAGGGGTCTACGAGCAGTACTTC
>17|many|TRBD1|TRBJ2-7|TRBV6-5
CASSYRGFGQGLNEQYF
TGTGCCAGCAGTTATCGAGGTTTTGGACAGGGTCTTAACGAGCAGTACTTC
>14|many|.|TRBJ2-7|TRBV10-3
CAISDSASSYEQYF
TGTGCCATCAGTGATTCAGCGAGCTCCTACGAGCAGTACTTC
>20|few|.|TRBJ2-7|TRBV4-1
CASTPIQLPLSGPSLYEQYF
TGCGCCAGCACCCCGATACAATTGCCCCTTTCCGGGCCTAGCCTTTACGAGCAGTACTTC
>13|many|.|TRBJ1-5|TRBV6-5
CASSPAGRLPQHF
TGTGCCAGCAGCCCTGCGGGACGCCTGCCCCAGCATTTT
>14|many|.|TRBJ2-5|TRBV5-1
CASERLGREETQYF
TGCGCCAGCGAGAGGCTAGGAAGAGAAGAGACCCAGTACTTC
>11|few|.|TRBJ2-1|TRBV20-1
CSAQEGHEQFF
TGCAGTGCCCAGGAGGGCCATGAGCAGTTCTTC
>14|many|TRBD1|TRBJ2-7|TRBV12-3/TRBV12-4
CASSSPGQGREQYF
TGTGCCAGCAGTTCACCGGGACAGGGACGCGAGCAGTACTTC
>18|many|.|TRBJ1-3|TRBV10-3
CAISESRRTTTSGNTIYF
TGTGCCATCAGTGAGTCCCGGCGGACGACGACCTCTGGAAACACCATATATTTT
>14|few|.|TRBJ2-2|TRBV11-2
CASSSPRATGELFF
TGTGCCAGCAGCTCTCCCAGGGCAACCGGGGAGCTGTTTTTT
>17|.|.|TRBJ2-6|TRBV12-3/TRBV12-4
CASSLQAGGSGANVLTF
TGTGCCAGCAGTTTACAGGCCGGTGGGTCTGGGGCCAACGTCCTGACTTTC